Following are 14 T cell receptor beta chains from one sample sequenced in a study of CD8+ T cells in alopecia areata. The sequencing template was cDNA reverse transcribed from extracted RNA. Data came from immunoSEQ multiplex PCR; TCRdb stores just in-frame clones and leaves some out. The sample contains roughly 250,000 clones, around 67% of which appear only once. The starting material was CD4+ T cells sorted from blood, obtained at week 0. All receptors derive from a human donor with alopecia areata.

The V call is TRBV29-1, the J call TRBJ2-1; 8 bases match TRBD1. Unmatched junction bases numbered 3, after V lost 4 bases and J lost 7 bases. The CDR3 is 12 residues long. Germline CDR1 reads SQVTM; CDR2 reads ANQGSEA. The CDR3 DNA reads TGCAGCGTTGTAGACAGGGGTAATGAGCAGTTCTTC. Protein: CSVVDRGNEQFF.

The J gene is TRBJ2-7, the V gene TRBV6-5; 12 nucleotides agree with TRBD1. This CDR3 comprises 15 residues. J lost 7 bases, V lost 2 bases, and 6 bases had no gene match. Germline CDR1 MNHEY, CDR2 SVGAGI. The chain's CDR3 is CASSYTGQGAGEQYF. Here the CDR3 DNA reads TGTGCCAGCAGTTACACGGGACAGGGGGCGGGGGAGCAGTACTTC.

The CDR3 is CASSQASSEQFF. The CDR3 nucleotides read TGTGCCAGCAGCCAAGCGAGTAGTGAGCAGTTCTTC. This chain links TRBV14 with TRBJ2-1; D uncertain. The CDR3 contains 12 residues. Trimming took 1 base from V and 9 from J, leaving 7 bases between them. Germline CDR1 reads SGHDN; CDR2 reads FVKESK.

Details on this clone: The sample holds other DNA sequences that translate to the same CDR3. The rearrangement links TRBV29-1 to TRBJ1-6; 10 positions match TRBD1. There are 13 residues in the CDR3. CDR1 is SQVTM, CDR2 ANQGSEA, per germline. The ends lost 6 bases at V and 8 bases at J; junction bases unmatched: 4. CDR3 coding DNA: TGCAGCGTACTGGACAGGGGGGATTCACCCCTCCACTTT. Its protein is CSVLDRGDSPLHF.

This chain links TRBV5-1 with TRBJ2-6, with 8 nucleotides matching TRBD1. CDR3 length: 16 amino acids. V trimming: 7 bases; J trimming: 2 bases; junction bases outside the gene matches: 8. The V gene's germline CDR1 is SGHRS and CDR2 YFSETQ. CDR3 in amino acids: CASASGQGAGANVLTF. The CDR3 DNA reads TGCGCCAGCGCCTCCGGACAGGGAGCTGGGGCCAACGTCCTGACTTTC.

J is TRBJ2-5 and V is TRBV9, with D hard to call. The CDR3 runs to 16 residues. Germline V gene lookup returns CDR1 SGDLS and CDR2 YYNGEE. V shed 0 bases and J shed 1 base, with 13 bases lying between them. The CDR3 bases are TGTGCCAGCAGCGTAGCCCCGGTCCTTTCCCAAGAGACCCAGTACTTC. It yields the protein CASSVAPVLSQETQYF. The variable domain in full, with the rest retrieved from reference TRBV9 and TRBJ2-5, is DSGVTQTPKHLITATGQRVTLRCSPRSGDLSVYWYQQSLDQGLQFLIQYYNGEERAKGNILERFSAQQFPDLHSELNLSSLELGDSALYFCASSVAPVLSQETQYFGPGTRLLVL.

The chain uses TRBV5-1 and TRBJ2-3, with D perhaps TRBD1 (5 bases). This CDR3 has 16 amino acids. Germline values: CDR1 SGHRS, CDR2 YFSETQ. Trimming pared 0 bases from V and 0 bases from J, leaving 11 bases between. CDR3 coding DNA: TGCGCCAGCAGCTTGGTACCAGGGATGAGCACAGATACGCAGTATTTT. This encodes CASSLVPGMSTDTQYF.

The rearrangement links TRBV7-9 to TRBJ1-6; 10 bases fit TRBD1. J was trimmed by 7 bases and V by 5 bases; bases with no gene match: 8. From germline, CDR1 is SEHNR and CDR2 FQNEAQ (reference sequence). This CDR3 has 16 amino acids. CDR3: CASSPSTGQGNSPLHF. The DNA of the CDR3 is TGTGCCAGCAGCCCCTCCACGGGACAGGGGAATTCACCCCTCCACTTT.

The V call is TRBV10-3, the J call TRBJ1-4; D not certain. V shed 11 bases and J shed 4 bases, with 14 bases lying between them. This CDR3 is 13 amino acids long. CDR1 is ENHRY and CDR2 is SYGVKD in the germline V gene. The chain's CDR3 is CAVRAEINEKLFF. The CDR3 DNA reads TGTGCCGTGAGGGCAGAAATTAATGAAAAACTGTTTTTT.

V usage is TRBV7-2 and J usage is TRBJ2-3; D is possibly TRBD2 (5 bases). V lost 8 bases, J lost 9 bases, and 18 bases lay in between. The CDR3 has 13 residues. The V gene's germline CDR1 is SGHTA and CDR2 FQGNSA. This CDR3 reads CASRTRFPGTQYF. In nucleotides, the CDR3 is TGTGCCAGCCGAACTAGGTTCCCGGGGACGCAGTATTTT.

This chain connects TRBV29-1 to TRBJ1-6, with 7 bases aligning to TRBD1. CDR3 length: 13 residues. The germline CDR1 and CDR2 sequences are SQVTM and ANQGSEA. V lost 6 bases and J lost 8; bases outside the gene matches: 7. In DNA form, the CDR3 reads TGCAGCGTCAAGACAGGGATAGATTCACCCCTCCACTTT. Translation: CSVKTGIDSPLHF. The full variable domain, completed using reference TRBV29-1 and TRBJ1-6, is SAVISQKPSRDICQRGTSLTIQCQVDSQVTMMFWYRQQPGQSLTLIATANQGSEATYESGFVIDKFPISRPNLTFSTLTVSNMSPEDSSIYLCSVKTGIDSPLHFGNGTRLTVT.

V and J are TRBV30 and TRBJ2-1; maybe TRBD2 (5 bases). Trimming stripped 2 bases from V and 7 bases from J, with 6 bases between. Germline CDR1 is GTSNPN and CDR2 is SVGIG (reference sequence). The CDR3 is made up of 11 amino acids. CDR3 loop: CAWSRGNEQFF. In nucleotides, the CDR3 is TGTGCCTGGAGTCGAGGGAATGAGCAGTTCTTC.

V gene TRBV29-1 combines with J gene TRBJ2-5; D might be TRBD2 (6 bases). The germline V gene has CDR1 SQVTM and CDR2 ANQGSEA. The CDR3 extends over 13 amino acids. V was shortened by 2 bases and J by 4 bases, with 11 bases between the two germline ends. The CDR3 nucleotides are TGCAGCGTTGAATGGTGGCGGGGAGAGACCCAGTACTTC. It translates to CSVEWWRGETQYF.

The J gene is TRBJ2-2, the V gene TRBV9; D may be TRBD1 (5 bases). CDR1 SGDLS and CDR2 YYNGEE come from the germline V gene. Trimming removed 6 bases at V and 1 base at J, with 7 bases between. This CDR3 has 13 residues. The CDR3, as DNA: TGTGCCAGCACAGGACAGAACACCGGGGAGCTGTTTTTT. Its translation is CASTGQNTGELFF.